The rows below give T cell receptor beta chains drawn from one sample of a study of cytomegalovirus exposure and HLA in healthy donors. Sequencing was performed with immunoSEQ multiplex PCR; in TCRdb, only in-frame clones are kept and a portion is missing. Among about 300,000 clones, approximately 90% were seen once, and the ten largest hold less than 4.5%. The specimen was PBMCs. Receptors were obtained from a man aged 40-49 years in good health and CMV-seropositive. Both conserved end residues are part of each CDR3. The D gene is left open where the match is weak. A clone size is listed for some rows: how often the clone was seen (once, few, many), or a class if it is expanded.

TRBD2 TRBJ2-7 TRBV7-8 - CASSLELAGGPYEQYF TGTGCCAGCAGCTTAGAACTAGCGGGAGGTCCCTACGAGCAGTACTTC
- TRBJ1-2 TRBV28 - CASSLSQGRFYGYTF TGTGCCAGCAGTTTATCGCAGGGGCGTTTTTATGGCTACACCTTC
- TRBJ1-1 TRBV6-5 - CASRRMNTEAFF TGTGCCAGCAGGCGTATGAACACTGAAGCTTTCTTT
TRBD2 TRBJ2-1 TRBV2 - CASSEAGGLWEQFF TGTGCCAGCAGTGAAGCGGGAGGGCTTTGGGAGCAGTTCTTC
TRBD1 TRBJ2-1 TRBV19 - CASSRAGQGVGGQFF TGTGCCAGTAGTAGGGCGGGACAGGGGGTCGGAGGGCAGTTCTTC
TRBD2 TRBJ2-7 TRBV27 - CASSSAAGGREQYF TGTGCCAGCAGTTCCGCGGCGGGAGGGCGCGAGCAGTACTTC
- TRBJ2-5 TRBV10-3 - CAISEGGAFGETQYF TGTGCCATCAGTGAAGGGGGGGCGTTTGGGGAGACCCAGTACTTC
TRBD1 TRBJ1-1 TRBV2 - CASRGGQGGRNTEAFF TGTGCCAGCAGAGGTGGACAGGGGGGAAGGAACACTGAAGCTTTCTTT
TRBD2 TRBJ2-3 TRBV2 - CATMGGESTDTQYF TGTGCCACCATGGGGGGGGAGAGCACAGATACGCAGTATTTT
- TRBJ2-7 TRBV28 - CASSSPVGTAFTPYEQYF TGTGCCAGCAGTTCCCCGGTGGGGACTGCCTTTACCCCCTACGAGCAGTACTTC
TRBD1 TRBJ2-7 TRBV7-2 few CASSYTGVSSYEQYF TGTGCCAGCAGCTATACAGGGGTGAGCTCCTACGAGCAGTACTTC
- TRBJ2-5 TRBV5-1 - CASSLGSSGIETQYF TGCGCCAGCAGCTTGGGGAGTTCTGGAATTGAGACCCAGTACTTC
- TRBJ1-2 TRBV28 - CASSTGLSNYGYTF TGTGCCAGCAGTACGGGACTTTCTAACTATGGCTACACCTTC
- TRBJ2-1 TRBV7-3 - CASSLGGSPGNEQFF TGTGCCAGCAGCTTAGGGGGGTCCCCGGGCAATGAGCAGTTCTTC
TRBD2 TRBJ2-7 TRBV19 - CASSRERDSYEQYF TGTGCCAGTAGTAGAGAGCGGGATTCCTACGAGCAGTACTTC
- TRBJ2-1 TRBV9 - CASSVAGSGYWDEQFF TGTGCCAGCAGCGTAGCCGGGTCGGGGTATTGGGATGAGCAGTTCTTC
TRBD2 TRBJ2-7 TRBV10-3 - CAISIAGLSYEQYF TGTGCCATCAGTATAGCGGGTCTCTCCTACGAGCAGTACTTC
- TRBJ2-5 TRBV7-6 - CASSLAGQGETQYF TGTGCCAGCAGCTTAGCAGGGCAGGGAGAGACCCAGTACTTC
- TRBJ2-3 TRBV6-5 few CASTDAGGNTDTQYF TGTGCCAGCACCGACGCCGGGGGAAATACAGATACGCAGTATTTT
TRBD2 TRBJ2-2 TRBV7-9 - CASSIPREGNTGELFF TGTGCCAGCAGCATCCCGCGGGAGGGGAACACCGGGGAGCTGTTTTTT
- TRBJ1-1 TRBV6-5 - CASSYGGQMNTEAFF TGTGCCAGCAGTTACGGCGGACAGATGAACACTGAAGCTTTCTTT
- TRBJ2-7 TRBV5-1 many CASSSLGPVYEQYF TGCGCCAGCAGCTCCCTGGGGCCAGTCTACGAGCAGTACTTC
TRBD2 TRBJ2-5 TRBV7-3 - CASSLGLAGVRETQYF TGTGCCAGCAGCTTGGGACTAGCGGGAGTCAGGGAGACCCAGTACTTC
- TRBJ2-7 TRBV27 - CASSLGGLEQYF TGTGCCAGCAGTTTGGGGGGGCTCGAGCAGTACTTC
TRBD1 TRBJ2-7 TRBV28 - CASSHGTGPYEQYF TGTGCCAGCAGTCACGGGACAGGACCCTACGAGCAGTACTTC
TRBD2 TRBJ2-1 TRBV7-2 once CASRMTSDYNEQFF TGTGCCAGCAGGATGACTAGCGACTACAATGAGCAGTTCTTC
TRBD2 TRBJ2-3 TRBV5-1 once CASSLTSGSSDTQYF TGCGCCAGCAGCTTGACTAGCGGGAGTTCAGATACGCAGTATTTT
- TRBJ1-6 TRBV5-1 - CASSPNGENSPLHF TGCGCCAGCAGCCCGAACGGGGAGAATTCACCCCTCCACTTT
- TRBJ2-3 TRBV7-2 - CASSPAGDSLTDTQYF TGTGCCAGCAGCCCAGCGGGGGACAGCCTCACAGATACGCAGTATTTT
- TRBJ2-7 TRBV7-2 - CASSPSRGDYEQYF TGTGCCAGCAGCCCCAGTCGGGGAGACTACGAGCAGTACTTC
- TRBJ2-7 TRBV30 - CAWSVRRGSSYEQYF TGTGCCTGGAGTGTACGACGCGGCAGCTCCTACGAGCAGTACTTC
- TRBJ2-3 TRBV29-1 - CSGKDWRTDTQYF TGCAGCGGCAAGGACTGGCGCACAGATACGCAGTATTTT
- TRBJ2-5 TRBV6-5 - CASSYSVEGGQETQYF TGTGCCAGCAGTTACTCAGTTGAGGGTGGCCAAGAGACCCAGTACTTC
TRBD2 TRBJ2-5 TRBV7-9 - CSSSFKTSGSHQETQYF TGTTCCAGCAGCTTCAAGACTAGCGGGAGCCACCAAGAGACCCAGTACTTC
TRBD1 TRBJ1-4 TRBV28 - CASSFMDREVEKLFF TGTGCCAGCAGTTTTATGGACAGGGAAGTTGAAAAACTGTTTTTT
- TRBJ2-5 TRBV28 - CASTQGEETQYF TGTGCCAGCACCCAAGGGGAAGAGACCCAGTACTTC
- TRBJ2-2 TRBV28 - CASSLFTSSNTGELFF TGTGCCAGCAGTTTATTTACTAGCAGTAACACCGGGGAGCTGTTTTTT
- TRBJ1-1 TRBV29-1 - CSVEGFRSEAFF TGCAGCGTTGAAGGGTTCAGATCAGAAGCTTTCTTT
TRBD2 TRBJ2-7 TRBV19 - CASKTAGTSGFGEQYF TGTGCCAGCAAAACCGCCGGGACTAGCGGCTTTGGCGAGCAGTACTTC
TRBD2 TRBJ2-7 TRBV5-1 - CASSLGGGSTDEQYF TGCGCCAGCAGCTTGGGCGGCGGGAGTACGGACGAGCAGTACTTC
TRBD2 TRBJ2-7 TRBV4-1 - CASSQPGLGYEQYF TGCGCCAGCAGCCAACCGGGACTAGGGTACGAGCAGTACTTC
TRBD1 TRBJ1-2 TRBV5-1 - CASSLGTGYGYTF TGCGCCAGCAGCCTCGGGACAGGCTATGGCTACACCTTC
- TRBJ1-1 TRBV7-2 few CASSFGTLNTEAFF TGTGCCAGCAGCTTCGGGACACTGAACACTGAAGCTTTCTTT
- TRBJ1-5 TRBV5-1 - CASSAEPGRNQPQHF TGCGCCAGCAGCGCGGAACCCGGGAGGAATCAGCCCCAGCATTTT
- TRBJ2-2 TRBV5-6 - CASSFPAGYEAGELFF TGTGCCAGCAGCTTCCCGGCCGGGTACGAGGCCGGGGAGCTGTTTTTT